This T cell receptor beta chain was identified in a study of T cells in Graves' hyperthyroidism and ophthalmopathy (dated by TCRdb to 2018 to 2020). Regarding the complete study: Peripheral blood samples were taken at initial diagnosis, before any treatment was given. Following sampling, methimazole starting at 30 mg daily was given to hyperthyroidism patients, and high-dose intravenous methylprednisolone was given to ophthalmopathy patients. Thyroid tissue and blood T-cell repertoires from over 5 Graves' hyperthyroidism patients were also compared in the study. Prospective prediction of ophthalmopathy was tested in an independent validation cohort consisting of roughly 19 hyperthyroidism patients and approximately 16 patients who later progressed to ophthalmopathy. The 95 to 100 discovery patients were randomly divided into training and test sets at a 7:3 ratio. According to the paper, TCR Vbeta CDR3 sequencing was carried out on around 140 peripheral blood samples, which came from under 50 ophthalmopathy, roughly 75 hyperthyroidism and 17 progressor patients. To identify TCR V-J signatures that set the groups apart, the researchers used a discovery cohort of about a hundred patients, made up of approximately 43 with Graves' ophthalmopathy and some 55 with stable Graves' hyperthyroidism.

The CDR3 runs 11 amino acids, cysteine and phenylalanine included. Of the read, only the CDR3 DNA is kept; its 33 bases are in frame from base 1. The germline V gene gives CDR1 as ENHRY and CDR2 as SYGVKD. Cut back by 6 bases and 5 bases, the V and J ends lie 6 bases apart. The TCR beta CDR3 regions were amplified from the RNA transcripts. The TCR CDR3 was subjected to a first round of RT-PCR using the HTBI primer set and the Qiagen OneStep RT-PCR kit. Libraries were constructed in a second round of multiplex PCR, after which size selection and purification were performed. Paired-end sequencing of the libraries was performed with 100 bp reads on an Illumina HiSeq2000. From the authors' description of their analysis: Raw data were processed with SOAPnuke, discarding reads with adapters, uncalled bases, mean Phred below 15, or no exact constant-primer or identifier match. High-quality paired reads were merged using COPE v1.2.5, and each unique nucleotide sequence was defined as a clonotype. Clonotypes were aligned to IMGT TRBV, TRBD and TRBJ reference segments using MiTCR v1.1. Only V-J combinations with frequency above 0.0001, covering 99.2% of repertoires, were analysed. A TCS score was defined as the ratio of F50 (clonal expansion) to E x V (chaos), with BLOSUM62-based TCRdist applied between CDR3 peptides within each V-J. Welch's t-statistics and random forest reduced 500 to 550 V-J features to some 14, which were used in a naive Bayes classifier (R e1071). The public reads were run again by TCRdb, first through fastp at Q25 and then through MiXCR, and only productive beta chains were kept. Identical CDR3 protein sequences are pooled into one entry, listed with their most common genes and DNA. It is TCRdb's table, rather than the study itself, that gives the V and J calls and clone size. Counted in this sample were roughly 750,000 distinct CDR3 sequences; around 15% of them appeared once. The ten largest account for around 7.7% of the sample.

Study-wide findings and limitations: In validation, the model predicted progression to ophthalmopathy a median of roughly six months before onset, with roughly 71% sensitivity and 72.22% specificity. Blood samples also contained most of the expanded thyroid clonotypes (frequency above 0.001), which suggests that blood repertoires may reflect thyroid immune responses. Sample size was not statistically predetermined, and investigators were not blinded to group allocation. Ophthalmopathy was separated from stable hyperthyroidism by a 13 V-J signature model, with 85% to 90% sensitivity and 81% to 82% specificity obtained in cross-validation and 80%/75% obtained in testing.

A patient counted as having stable Graves' hyperthyroidism if no progression to ophthalmopathy occurred over 18 months of follow-up. Hyperthyroidism patients were newly diagnosed, with disease duration under 2 months, and aged 18 to 65 years. Exclusion was applied to patients with uncontrolled infections, other autoimmune diseases, pregnancy or lactation. Diagnoses were established on the basis of clinical symptoms, serum thyroxine and TRAb, thyroid ultrasound, and orbital computed tomography. Ficoll-Paque density gradient centrifugation was used to isolate PBMCs from around 10 ml of fresh peripheral blood. Total RNA was extracted using Trizol reagent, and RNA quality was assessed on an Agilent 2100 Bioanalyzer. The table lists this clonotype with a few counts. The antigen it binds to is not known. Base quality data are lacking; no much larger clone is found one base away.

Here the chain combines TRBV10-3 and TRBJ2-3; the D gene cannot be resolved reliably. The sequenced material came from blood. This receptor was identified in a man between 18 and 29 years old with Graves' hyperthyroidism. The base sequence is TGTGCCATCAGCCAGGAAGATACGCAGTATTTT. Its protein is CAISQEDTQYF.